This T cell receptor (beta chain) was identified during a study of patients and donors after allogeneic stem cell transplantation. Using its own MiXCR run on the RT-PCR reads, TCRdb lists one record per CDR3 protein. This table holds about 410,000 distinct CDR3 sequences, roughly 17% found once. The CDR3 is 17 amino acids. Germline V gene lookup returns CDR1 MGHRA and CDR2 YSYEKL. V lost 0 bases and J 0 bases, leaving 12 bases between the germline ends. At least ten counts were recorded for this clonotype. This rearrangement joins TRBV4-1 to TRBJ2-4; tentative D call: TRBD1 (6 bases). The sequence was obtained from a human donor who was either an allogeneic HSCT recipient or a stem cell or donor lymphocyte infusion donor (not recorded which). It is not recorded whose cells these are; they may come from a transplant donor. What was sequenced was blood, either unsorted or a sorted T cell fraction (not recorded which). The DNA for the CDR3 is TGCGCCAGCAGCCAAGAGCAAGGACAGATAGCCAAAAACATTCAGTACTTC. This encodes CASSQEQGQIAKNIQYF.